Following are 20 T cell receptor delta chains from one sample sequenced in a study of Vδ1+ human thymocytes. RNA was extracted from the cells and then reverse transcribed. Multiplex PCR used pooled V-gene forward primers and a constant-region reverse primer to amplify CDR3s. TCRdb reprocessed the multiplex PCR reads through CATT. Counted here are 70,000 or so delta-chain clones, around 30% occurring once; the ten biggest clones make up under 0.3%. Findings and limits, study-wide: Thymic TRG and TRD repertoires appeared highly polyclonal, with Gaussian CDR3 length distributions.

Their specific antigens are unknown. The source material was Vdelta1+ gamma-delta thymocytes from the thymus. Subset denoted: FACS-sorted CD3+ TCRalphabeta- TCRVdelta1+ TCRVdelta2- thymocytes. The source of these receptors is a boy less than two years old who had congenital heart surgery.

This chain connects TRDV2 to TRDJ1; 10 nucleotides match TRDD3. Per the germline V gene, CDR1 is GEAIGNYY and CDR2 is EKD. The CDR3 runs to 17 residues. V was pared by 9 bases and J by 7 bases, with 22 bases of the junction left unmatched. CDR3 in amino acids: CAPGGIRGHPGRGKLIF. Written as DNA, the CDR3 is TGTGCCCCTGGGGGGATACGCGGTCACCCTGGTCGTGGTAAACTCATCTTT.

This clone has just a few counts. V usage is TRDV1 and J usage is TRDJ1; the match to TRDD3 covers 10 bases. Germline CDR1 and CDR2: TSWWSYY and QGS. The CDR3 contains 23 residues. V was clipped by 0 bases and J by 4 bases; unmatched bases: 26. CDR3 coding DNA: TGTGCTCTTGGGGAACTGAGTCCTACAGGTTTCATTACACTGGGGGATTGGATCGATAAACTCATCTTT. Translating it yields CALGELSPTGFITLGDWIDKLIF.

The gene calls are TRDV1 and TRDJ1; TRDD3 aligns across 7 bases. V lost 0 bases and J lost 0; bases outside the gene matches: 7. Germline CDR1 reads TSWWSYY; CDR2 reads QGS. This CDR3 region has 17 residues. The CDR3 sequence: CALGELKWGTYTDKLIF. The CDR3, as DNA: TGTGCTCTTGGGGAACTAAAGTGGGGGACGTACACCGATAAACTCATCTTT.

The rearrangement joins TRDV1 to TRDJ1; the match to TRDD3 covers 11 bases. The CDR3 has 18 amino acids. Unmatched junction bases numbered 9, after V lost 1 base and J lost 2 bases. CDR1 and CDR2 from the germline V gene are TSWWSYY and QGS. The CDR3 nucleotides read TGTGCTCTTGGGGAACACCTTCTACTGGGGGATATAACCGATAAACTCATCTTT. Translating gives CALGEHLLLGDITDKLIF.

The V and J genes are TRDV1 and TRDJ1; 11 bases fit TRDD3. Germline V gene data show CDR1 as TSWWSYY and CDR2 as QGS. The V gene end was trimmed by 1 base and the J gene end by 2 bases; junction bases not matched to a gene: 21. The CDR3 consists of 22 residues. CDR3 DNA sequence: TGTGCTCTTGGGGAACCTCATTTGTACAGTACTGGGGGATATGACCGTACCGATAAACTCATCTTT. This translates into CALGEPHLYSTGGYDRTDKLIF.

The chain couples TRDV1 to TRDJ1, with TRDD3 matching over 13 bases. Trimming cost V 2 bases and J 4 bases; bases outside gene matches: 34. CDR3 length equals 26 residues. CDR1 is TSWWSYY, CDR2 QGS, per germline. CDR3 loop: CALGESRAFLRILGDTEPPHVDKLIF. The DNA of the CDR3 is TGTGCTCTTGGGGAAAGCCGGGCCTTCCTACGTATACTGGGGGATACGGAACCCCCCCACGTCGATAAACTCATCTTT.

The chain is built from TRDV1 and TRDJ1, with 8 bases matching TRDD3. Per the germline V gene, CDR1 is TSWWSYY and CDR2 is QGS. The junction had 15 bases not matched to a gene; V was cut back by 2 bases and J by 7 bases. The CDR3 spans 17 residues. The CDR3 DNA follows: TGTGCTCTTGGGGAAGGTTCCCTCTACTGGGGGTTCGGTAAACTCATCTTT. It specifies CALGEGSLYWGFGKLIF.

The chain has TRDV1 and TRDJ1; D might be TRDD2 or TRDD3, each matching 8 bases. CDR1 TSWWSYY and CDR2 QGS come from the germline V gene. V lost 0 bases and J lost 0, with 35 bases in between. The CDR3 length is 24 residues. The CDR3 DNA sequence: TGTGCTCTTGGGGAACTAGTGTCCCCCTTCCTAGGCGACTGGGGGCTATCGTACACCGATAAACTCATCTTT. Residues: CALGELVSPFLGDWGLSYTDKLIF.

This clone occurred a few times. The genes are TRDV1 and TRDJ1; the D is unclear. CDR1 is TSWWSYY and CDR2 is QGS in the germline V gene. The V and J ends lost 5 bases and 4 bases respectively, with 14 bases between them. The CDR3 runs to 14 residues. DNA of the CDR3: TGTGCTCTTGGGAATACCGGAAAACACGATAAACTCATCTTT. Translating gives CALGNTGKHDKLIF.

This clone was detected a few times. The chain uses TRDV1 and TRDJ1; 13 nucleotides align to TRDD3. The CDR3 covers 21 residues. CDR1 is TSWWSYY and CDR2 is QGS in the germline V gene. V shed 2 bases and J 1 base; nucleotides not matched to a gene: 16. The CDR3 DNA is TGTGCTCTTGGGGAAGCCTCCTTTACTGGGGGATACGGGGGCCCCACCGATAAACTCATCTTT. Protein product: CALGEASFTGGYGGPTDKLIF.

The chain couples TRDV1 to TRDJ1, with 10 positions matching TRDD3. There are 25 residues in the CDR3. The V and J ends lost 0 bases and 3 bases, in that order; junction bases with no gene match: 31. Germline-derived CDR1 and CDR2 are TSWWSYY and QGS. CDR3 region: CALGELGGLPPGTGGSIGGADKLIF. DNA of the CDR3: TGTGCTCTTGGGGAACTTGGGGGCCTTCCTCCCGGTACTGGGGGATCAATCGGAGGTGCCGATAAACTCATCTTT.

The rearrangement uses TRDV1 and TRDJ1; 13 nucleotides match TRDD3. Germline CDR1 TSWWSYY, CDR2 QGS. The CDR3 runs 19 residues. Losses at the gene ends were 4 bases for V and 3 bases for J; bases not matched to a gene: 14. CDR3: CALGAAFSETGGYADKLIF. CDR3 bases: TGTGCTCTTGGGGCGGCCTTCTCTGAGACTGGGGGATACGCCGATAAACTCATCTTT.

The gene calls are TRDV1 and TRDJ1, with TRDD3 matching over 12 bases. Germline V gene data show CDR1 as TSWWSYY and CDR2 as QGS. The CDR3 is 19 amino acids. With 3 bases clipped from V and 2 bases from J, the junction kept 13 bases outside the gene matches. In DNA form, the CDR3 reads TGTGCTCTTGGGGAGCTTCCCCACCTGGGGGATACGAGTACCGATAAACTCATCTTT. It is translated as CALGELPHLGDTSTDKLIF.

This clone has more than one count but fewer than ten. The rearrangement links TRDV1 to TRDJ1, with 9 bases lining up with TRDD3. CDR1 is TSWWSYY, CDR2 QGS, per germline. The CDR3 totals 23 residues. V lost 5 bases and J lost 0; bases outside the gene matches: 28. The chain's CDR3 is CALGTLLNLPGGILASYTDKLIF. DNA for the CDR3: TGTGCTCTTGGGACCCTCTTGAACCTACCGGGGGGGATACTGGCCTCGTACACCGATAAACTCATCTTT.

V usage is TRDV1 and J usage is TRDJ1; no clear D. From germline, CDR1 is TSWWSYY and CDR2 QGS. The CDR3 totals 20 residues. The ends were cut back, 1 base at V and 1 base at J, with 25 bases in the middle. CDR3 loop: CALGEHSPHMFLACTDKLIF. CDR3 DNA sequence: TGTGCTCTTGGGGAACATTCCCCACACATGTTTCTGGCTTGCACCGATAAACTCATCTTT.

The sample holds a few counts of this clone. The rearrangement joins TRDV1 to TRDJ1; 8 positions agree with TRDD3. CDR1 is TSWWSYY, CDR2 QGS, per germline. V shed 5 bases, J shed 0 bases, and the junction held 14 bases outside the gene matches. The CDR3 is made up of 18 amino acids. The CDR3 is CALGKTLGATKYTDKLIF. CDR3 DNA sequence: TGTGCTCTTGGGAAAACACTGGGGGCCACCAAGTACACCGATAAACTCATCTTT.

This clone came up a few times. This chain uses TRDV1 with TRDJ1; TRDD3 agrees at 7 bases. Germline assignment: CDR1 TSWWSYY and CDR2 QGS. The CDR3 covers 21 residues. The J segment lost 10 bases and the V segment lost 4 bases, leaving 33 bases of the junction unmatched. In DNA form, the CDR3 reads TGTGCTCTTGGGGTCTTGCCTCGTTACTGGGTTGGATCACCCGGTTCTGGGGGACTCATCTTT. It yields the protein CALGVLPRYWVGSPGSGGLIF.

This clone was detected only a few times. V and J are TRDV1 and TRDJ1; D remains ambiguous. V was shortened by 3 bases and J by 0 bases, with 11 bases between the two germline ends. CDR3 size: 15 residues. The germline V gene encodes CDR1 TSWWSYY and CDR2 QGS. CDR3 loop: CALGEEGPYTDKLIF. CDR3 DNA sequence: TGTGCTCTTGGGGAGGAGGGTCCTTACACCGATAAACTCATCTTT.

The V and J genes are TRDV1 and TRDJ1; 12 bases fit TRDD3. The CDR3 runs to 23 residues. Germline loops: CDR1 TSWWSYY, CDR2 QGS. Trimming at V came to 0 bases and at J to 4 bases, leaving 24 bases not matched to a gene. The CDR3 reads CALGELGASRHWELGDTIDKLIF. CDR3 nucleotide sequence: TGTGCTCTTGGGGAACTCGGGGCCTCCAGGCACTGGGAACTGGGGGATACAATCGATAAACTCATCTTT.

This clone was detected a few times. V gene TRDV1 combines with J gene TRDJ1; 8 bases line up with TRDD3. V shed 2 bases, J shed 3 bases, and the junction held 17 bases outside the gene matches. The germline V gene encodes CDR1 TSWWSYY and CDR2 QGS. The CDR3 is 19 residues long. The CDR3 nucleotides read TGTGCTCTTGGGGAATATTTCCTCCGGTACTGGGGGGTTGCCGATAAACTCATCTTT. Translating it yields CALGEYFLRYWGVADKLIF.